The 2 T cell receptor beta chains given below trace back to one sample, sequenced in a study of T-cell memory formation after mild COVID-19. TCRdb called the 5' RACE reads again in MiXCR, with one record for every CDR3 protein. Among roughly 200,000 distinct CDR3 sequences listed, about 20% were seen once. Input material: PBMCs or a T cell subset sorted from them (not recorded which). These receptors came from an adult woman who had mild COVID-19 (a few samples of this study predate the infection). Cell type and time point are not known.

The chain combines TRBV5-1 with TRBJ1-1; 9 nucleotides match TRBD1. In germline, CDR1 is SGHRS, CDR2 YFSETQ. CDR3 length equals 14 residues. J was trimmed by 5 bases and V by 6 bases; bases with no gene match: 8. The CDR3 DNA is TGCGCCAGCACCCTAGGGGACAGGGAAACTGAAGCTTTCTTT. Its translation: CASTLGDRETEAFF.

This clonotype was seen more than once but under ten times. This chain uses TRBV21-1 with TRBJ1-1; TRBD1, the table's D call, was not compared with the DNA. TRBV21-1 represents a pseudogene. This CDR3 has 15 residues. Written as DNA, the CDR3 is TGTGCCAGCAGCAAACGGGCAGGCCGGGACACTGAAGCTTTCTTT. Residues: CASSKRAGRDTEAFF.